This TCR beta chain was recorded in a study of T cell responses to AZD1222 COVID-19 vaccine. Study results and limitations: Donor demographics were predominantly white British with a female majority; clonal diversity may be underestimated. Within unmutated variant regions lay the reported targets of nearly half of spike-specific TCRs. A rise in Spike-specific TCR breadth and depth followed two AZD1222 doses.

Sequenced by immunoSEQ multiplex PCR; TCRdb stores in-frame clones only, minus some. The data hold about 120,000 clones, with 80% to 90% observed a single time. Looked up from germline, CDR1 is WNHNN and CDR2 is SYGVQD (reference sequence). This CDR3 contains 13 residues. Losses at the gene ends were 11 bases for V and 0 bases for J; bases not matched to a gene: 7. As to this clone: What it binds is unknown.

Source: peripheral blood, taken on day 0 of AZD1222 vaccination. This rearrangement joins TRBV10-1 to TRBJ2-7, with 7 positions matching TRBD1. The TCR sequence derives from an adult in good health. The CDR3 nucleotides are TGCGCCGGGCAAAGGGGGCGCTCCTACGAGCAGTACTTC. This codes for CAGQRGRSYEQYF.